What follows describes a single T cell receptor beta chain. Trimming took 0 bases from V and 5 from J, leaving 16 bases between them. CDR3 length: 15 residues. In germline, CDR1 is GTSNPN, CDR2 SVGIG (reference sequence). The record originates from a study of blood T cells in healthy people across ages. Using a J-beta primer mix together with a sample-barcoded 5' primer, a second PCR was run for 7 to 11 cycles. A single record per CDR3 protein comes from TCRdb applying MiXCR to the 5' RACE reads. The data contain over 550,000 distinct CDR3 sequences, 25% to 35% of them singletons. The chain uses TRBV30 and TRBJ1-2; D gene unclear. The sample taken for sequencing was blood. The TCR originated in a woman aged 80 or over in good health. The CDR3 DNA follows: TGTGCCTGGAGTGTAAGGGCCTCACGGGGATATGGCTACACCTTC. Translating gives CAWSVRASRGYGYTF.